This TCR beta chain was recovered during a study of CD8+ T cells in alopecia areata. Study-wide points: During tofacitinib treatment, many expanded lesional clones remained in scalp and blood.

RNA was extracted and reverse transcribed into cDNA as the sequencing template. Repertoires were generated with immunoSEQ multiplex PCR, while TCRdb's copy carries only in-frame clones and drops some. The table lists 120,000 or so clones, 61% of them singletons, with around 5.4% in the top ten. About this clone itself: Its antigen is unidentified.

The germline gives CDR1 SGHRS, CDR2 YFSETQ. The CDR3 covers 16 residues. The V gene end was trimmed by 4 bases and the J gene end by 4 bases; junction bases not matched to a gene: 10. Regarding treatment: oral pan-JAK inhibitor, 5-10 mg twice daily. The source was CD4+ T cells sorted from blood, collected at week 4, from a patient treated with tofacitinib. This receptor was taken from a human donor with alopecia areata. V and J are TRBV5-1 and TRBJ2-2, with 7 bases lining up with TRBD1. The CDR3 spells CASSTDRSRGTGELFF. The CDR3 DNA reads as TGCGCCAGCAGCACGGACAGGAGCCGTGGCACCGGGGAGCTGTTTTTT.